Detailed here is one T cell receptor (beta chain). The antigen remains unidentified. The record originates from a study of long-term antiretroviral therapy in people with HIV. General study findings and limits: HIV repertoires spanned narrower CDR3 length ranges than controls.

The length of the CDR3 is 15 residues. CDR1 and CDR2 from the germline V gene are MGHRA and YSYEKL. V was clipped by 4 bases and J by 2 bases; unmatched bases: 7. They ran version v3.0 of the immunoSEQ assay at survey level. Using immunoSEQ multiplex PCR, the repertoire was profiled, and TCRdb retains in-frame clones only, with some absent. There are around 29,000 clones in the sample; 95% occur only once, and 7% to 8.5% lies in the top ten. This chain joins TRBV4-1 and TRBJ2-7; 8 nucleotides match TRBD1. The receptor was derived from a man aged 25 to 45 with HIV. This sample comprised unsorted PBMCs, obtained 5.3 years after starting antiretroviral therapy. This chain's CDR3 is CASSLTGTGTYEQYF. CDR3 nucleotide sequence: TGCGCCAGCAGCCTGACCGGGACAGGCACCTACGAGCAGTACTTC.